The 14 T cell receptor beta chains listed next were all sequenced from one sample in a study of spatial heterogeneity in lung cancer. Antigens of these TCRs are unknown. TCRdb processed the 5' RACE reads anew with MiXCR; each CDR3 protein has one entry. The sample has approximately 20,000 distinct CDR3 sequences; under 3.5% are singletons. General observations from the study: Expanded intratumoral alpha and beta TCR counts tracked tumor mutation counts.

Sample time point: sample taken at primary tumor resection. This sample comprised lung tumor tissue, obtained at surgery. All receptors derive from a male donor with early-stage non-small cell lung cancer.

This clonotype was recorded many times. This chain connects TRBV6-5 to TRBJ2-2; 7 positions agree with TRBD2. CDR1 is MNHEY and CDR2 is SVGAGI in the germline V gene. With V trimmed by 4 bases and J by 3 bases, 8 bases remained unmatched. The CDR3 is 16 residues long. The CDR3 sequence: CASSSVGGGDTGELFF. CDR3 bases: TGTGCCAGCAGTTCAGTAGGCGGGGGAGACACCGGGGAGCTGTTTTTT.

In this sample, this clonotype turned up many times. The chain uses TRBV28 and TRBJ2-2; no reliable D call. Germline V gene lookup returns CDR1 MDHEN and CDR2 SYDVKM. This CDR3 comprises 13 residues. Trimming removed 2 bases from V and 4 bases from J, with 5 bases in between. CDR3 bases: TGTGCCAGCAGTTTACCATCCACCGGGGAGCTGTTTTTT. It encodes CASSLPSTGELFF.

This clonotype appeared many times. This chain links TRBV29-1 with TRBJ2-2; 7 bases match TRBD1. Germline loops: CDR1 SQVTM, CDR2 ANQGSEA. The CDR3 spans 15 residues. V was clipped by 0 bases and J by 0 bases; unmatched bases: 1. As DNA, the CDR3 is TGCAGCGTTGAAGAAGGGGGCGCGAACACCGGGGAGCTGTTTTTT. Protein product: CSVEEGGANTGELFF.

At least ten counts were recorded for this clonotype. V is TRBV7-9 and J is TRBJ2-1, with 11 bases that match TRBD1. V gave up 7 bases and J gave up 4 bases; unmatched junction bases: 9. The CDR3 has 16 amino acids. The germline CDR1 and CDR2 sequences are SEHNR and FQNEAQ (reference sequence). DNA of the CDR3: TGTGCCAGCACCTCCCCGGACAGGGGGCGGTACAATGAGCAGTTCTTC. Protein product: CASTSPDRGRYNEQFF. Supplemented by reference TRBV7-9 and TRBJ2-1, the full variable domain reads DTGVSQNPRHKITKRGQNVTFRCDPISEHNRLYWYRQTLGQGPEFLTYFQNEAQLEKSRLLSDRFSAERPKGSFSTLEIQRTEQGDSAMYLCASTSPDRGRYNEQFFGPGTRLTVL.

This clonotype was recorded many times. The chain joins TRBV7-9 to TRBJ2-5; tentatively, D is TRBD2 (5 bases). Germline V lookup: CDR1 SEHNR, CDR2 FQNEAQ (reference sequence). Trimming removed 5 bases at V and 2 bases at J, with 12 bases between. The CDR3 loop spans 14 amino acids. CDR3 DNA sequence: TGTGCCAGCAGCCGCCGGGGTCCACAAGAGACCCAGTACTTC. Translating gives CASSRRGPQETQYF. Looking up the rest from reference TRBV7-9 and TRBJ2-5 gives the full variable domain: DTGVSQNPRHKITKRGQNVTFRCDPISEHNRLYWYRQTLGQGPEFLTYFQNEAQLEKSRLLSDRFSAERPKGSFSTLEIQRTEQGDSAMYLCASSRRGPQETQYFGPGTRLLVL.

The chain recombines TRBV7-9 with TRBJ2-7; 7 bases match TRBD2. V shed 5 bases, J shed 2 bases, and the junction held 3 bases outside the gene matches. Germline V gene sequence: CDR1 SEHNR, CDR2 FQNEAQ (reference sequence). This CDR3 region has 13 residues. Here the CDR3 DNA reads TGTGCCAGCAGCGGGACTACTCCCTACGAGCAGTACTTC. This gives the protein CASSGTTPYEQYF. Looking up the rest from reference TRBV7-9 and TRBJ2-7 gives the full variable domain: DTGVSQNPRHKITKRGQNVTFRCDPISEHNRLYWYRQTLGQGPEFLTYFQNEAQLEKSRLLSDRFSAERPKGSFSTLEIQRTEQGDSAMYLCASSGTTPYEQYFGPGTRLTVT.

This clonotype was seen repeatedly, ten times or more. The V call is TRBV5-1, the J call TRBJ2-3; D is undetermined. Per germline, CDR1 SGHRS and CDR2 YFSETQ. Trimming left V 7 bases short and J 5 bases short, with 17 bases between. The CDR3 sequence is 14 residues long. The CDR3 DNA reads TGCGCCAGCTCCGAGGTGGGCGATGGAGATACGCAGTATTTT. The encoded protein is CASSEVGDGDTQYF.

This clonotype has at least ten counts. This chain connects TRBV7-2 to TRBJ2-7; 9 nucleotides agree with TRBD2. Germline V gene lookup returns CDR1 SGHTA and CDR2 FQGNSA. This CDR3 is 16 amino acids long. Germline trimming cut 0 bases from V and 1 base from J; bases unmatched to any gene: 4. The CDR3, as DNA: TGTGCCAGCAGCTTAGCGGCTAGCGGGACATCCTACGAGCAGTACTTC. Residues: CASSLAASGTSYEQYF.

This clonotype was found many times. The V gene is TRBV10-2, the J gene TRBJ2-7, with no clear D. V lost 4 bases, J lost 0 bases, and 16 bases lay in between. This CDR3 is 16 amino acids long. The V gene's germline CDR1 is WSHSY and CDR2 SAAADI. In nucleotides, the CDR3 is TGCGCCAGCAGTGCCGCCCCAGATTCAAGCTCCTACGAGCAGTACTTC. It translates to CASSAAPDSSSYEQYF.

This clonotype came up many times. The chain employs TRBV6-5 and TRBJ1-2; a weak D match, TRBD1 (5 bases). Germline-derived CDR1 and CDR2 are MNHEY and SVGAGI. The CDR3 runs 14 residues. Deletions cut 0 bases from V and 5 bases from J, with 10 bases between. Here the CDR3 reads CASSYSQGRYGYTF. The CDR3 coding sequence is TGTGCCAGCAGTTACTCGCAGGGACGATATGGCTACACCTTC.

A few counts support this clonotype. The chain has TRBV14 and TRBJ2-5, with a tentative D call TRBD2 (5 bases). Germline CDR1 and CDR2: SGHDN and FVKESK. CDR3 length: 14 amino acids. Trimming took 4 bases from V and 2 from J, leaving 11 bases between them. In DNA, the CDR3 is TGTGCCAGCAGCCGCGGGTCTTGGCAAGAGACCCAGTACTTC. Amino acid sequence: CASSRGSWQETQYF. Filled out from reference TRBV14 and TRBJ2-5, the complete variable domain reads EAGVTQFPSHSVIEKGQTVTLRCDPISGHDNLYWYRRVMGKEIKFLLHFVKESKQDESGMPNNRFLAERTGGTYSTLKVQPAELEDSGVYFCASSRGSWQETQYFGPGTRLLVL.

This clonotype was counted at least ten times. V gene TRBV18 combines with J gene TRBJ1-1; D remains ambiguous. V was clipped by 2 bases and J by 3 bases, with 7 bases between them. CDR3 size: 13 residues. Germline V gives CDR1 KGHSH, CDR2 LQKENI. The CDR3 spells CASSPKSDTEAFF. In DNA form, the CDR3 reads TGTGCCAGCTCACCAAAGTCGGACACTGAAGCTTTCTTT.

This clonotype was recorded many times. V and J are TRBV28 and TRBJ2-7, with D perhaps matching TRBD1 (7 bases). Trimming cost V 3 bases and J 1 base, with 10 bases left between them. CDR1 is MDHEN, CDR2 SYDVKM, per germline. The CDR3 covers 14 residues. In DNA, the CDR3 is TGTGCCAGCAGTTTCAGGGGGGTTTCCTACGAGCAGTACTTC. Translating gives CASSFRGVSYEQYF.

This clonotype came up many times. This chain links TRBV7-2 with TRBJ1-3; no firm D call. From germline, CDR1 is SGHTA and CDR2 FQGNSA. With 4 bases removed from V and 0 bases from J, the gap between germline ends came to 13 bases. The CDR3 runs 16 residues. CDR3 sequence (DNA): TGTGCCAGCAGCTCCGCCGGGAGCGTCTCTGGAAACACCATATATTTT. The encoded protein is CASSSAGSVSGNTIYF.